The rows below give T cell receptor beta chains drawn from one sample of a study of blood T cell repertoires in COVID-19. Data came from immunoSEQ multiplex PCR; TCRdb stores just in-frame clones and leaves some out. The table records about 180,000 clones, around 74% of them present only once. Sequencing input: peripheral blood. The receptors come from a woman aged 60-75 years with COVID-19, enrolled during active disease. CDR3s include the opening cysteine and the closing phenylalanine or tryptophan. The D gene is left open where the match is weak. Some rows have no size entry. The others give once, few or many, or a class for an expanded clone.

v_call	cdr3_length	clone_size	d_call	j_call	cdr3_nt	cdr3_aa
TRBV4-1	14	-	TRBD1	TRBJ2-7	TGCGCCAGCAGCCGGAGACAGGGGTCCTACGAGCAGTACTTC	CASSRRQGSYEQYF
TRBV9	16	-	-	TRBJ1-4	TGTGCCAGCAGCGTAGGTGGGGGGGCAACTAATGAAAAACTGTTTTTT	CASSVGGGATNEKLFF
TRBV15	14	-	TRBD2	TRBJ2-7	TGTGCCACCAGCAGCGGACTAGGAGGCTACGAGCAGTACTTC	CATSSGLGGYEQYF
TRBV2	15	many	-	TRBJ2-3	TGTGCCAGCAGACGACGGACAGCAGTCACAGATACGCAGTATTTT	CASRRRTAVTDTQYF
TRBV19	14	-	TRBD1	TRBJ1-2	TGTGCCAGTAGTATCCCCGGGACAGGATACGGCTACACCTTC	CASSIPGTGYGYTF
TRBV7-6	16	-	TRBD2	TRBJ2-5	TGTGCCAGCAGCTTAGTATCGGGACTAGCGGGAAAGACCCAGTACTTC	CASSLVSGLAGKTQYF
TRBV3-1/TRBV3-2	17	-	TRBD2	TRBJ2-7	TGTGCCAGCAGCCCGTCCATAGGGAGGGCGGTATCCTACGAGCAGTACTTC	CASSPSIGRAVSYEQYF
TRBV6-1	13	few	-	TRBJ2-1	TGTGCCAGCAGTGAAGTTCGTGGCGGGGAGCAGTTCTTC	CASSEVRGGEQFF
TRBV28	15	-	-	TRBJ1-6	TGTGCCAGCAGTTTTGGGCCGGGGTATAATTCACCCCTCCACTTT	CASSFGPGYNSPLHF
TRBV6-2/TRBV6-3	16	-	TRBD2	TRBJ2-1	TGTGCCAGCAGTTGGGCCTACCCCGGTGGCGGGGGTGAGCAGTTCTTC	CASSWAYPGGGGEQFF
TRBV16	16	-	-	TRBJ2-3	TGTGCCAGCAGCCAATCTCTTCGGTTCGGCACAGATACGCAGTATTTT	CASSQSLRFGTDTQYF